The subject of this entry is one TCR beta chain. In germline, CDR1 is WNHNN, CDR2 SYGVQD (reference sequence). V was pared by 4 bases and J by 6 bases, with 12 bases of the junction left unmatched. CDR3 length: 16 residues. TCRdb keeps only in-frame clones here, not all; method: immunoSEQ multiplex PCR. The sample has a few hundred thousand clones, approximately 86% seen once. The source of the sample is a study of blood T cell repertoires in COVID-19. The TCR originated in an older woman with COVID-19, enrolled during active disease. The sequencing sample was made of peripheral blood. The gene calls are TRBV10-1 and TRBJ1-1, with 9 bases lining up with TRBD1. The CDR3 here is CASSGHRGRGVAEAFF. CDR3 sequence (DNA): TGCGCCAGCAGTGGACACAGGGGGCGAGGTGTCGCTGAAGCTTTCTTT.